These T cell receptor beta chains were read from a single sample in a study of blood T cells in healthy people across ages. TCRdb re-called the 5' RACE reads with MiXCR, one entry per CDR3 protein. The sample includes 1.2 million to 1.5 million distinct CDR3 sequences, approximately 59% of them seen just once. Sequencing was done on a sample of blood. These receptors all stem from a man aged 18 to 35 in good health. Both conserved end residues are trimmed from each CDR3. Fields, in order: V gene, D gene, J gene, CDR3 protein. A D gene is named only where the DNA matches it firmly.

>TRBV6-4|TRBD1|TRBJ2-1
ASSTTGTGGNEQF
>TRBV20-1|-|TRBJ2-7
SADQGTYEQY
>TRBV7-9|TRBD1|TRBJ2-7
ASSRIQGEKQY
>TRBV4-3|TRBD1|TRBJ1-2
ASSQDTGGGYGYT
>TRBV20-1|TRBD2|TRBJ2-7
SARDLLTSGYEQY
>TRBV7-8|TRBD1|TRBJ1-2
ASSSQPAGGYGYT
>TRBV4-1|TRBD1|TRBJ2-1
ASSHTGGLSEQF
>TRBV3-1|-|TRBJ2-1
ASSQEGPYNEQF
>TRBV13|TRBD2|TRBJ2-1
AGSLGLVEQF
>TRBV7-2|TRBD1|TRBJ1-2
ASSPRGQADYGYT
>TRBV4-1|-|TRBJ1-4
ASSQYERDNNEKLF
>TRBV2|-|TRBJ2-5
ASSVTVEETQY
>TRBV6-2/TRBV6-3|TRBD1|TRBJ1-5
ASSRGVGTADSNQPQH
>TRBV6-1|-|TRBJ1-1
ASSEAPAGVGEAF
>TRBV4-1|TRBD2|TRBJ2-5
ASTQDPGLAVETQY
>TRBV20-1|-|TRBJ2-1
SALAVDSYEQF
>TRBV7-9|-|-
ASSSRWYEQY
>TRBV6-2/TRBV6-3|TRBD2|TRBJ2-1
ASSYWSGGGNEQF
>TRBV20-1|-|TRBJ2-7
SAFSSGRGTYEQY
>TRBV2|TRBD2|-
ASSETTSGRGEQY
>TRBV4-2|TRBD1|TRBJ2-7
ASSVYRGYEQY
>TRBV20-1|TRBD1|TRBJ2-5
SAKNLVSRGNEQY
>TRBV4-1|-|TRBJ1-2
ASSQDSGGRDGYT
>TRBV5-1|TRBD1|TRBJ2-1
ASSLAGQGAYNEQF
>TRBV7-9|-|TRBJ1-1
ASSPGDTTEAF
>TRBV3-1|TRBD1|-
ASSRQKWDRPSYNEQY
>TRBV3-1|-|TRBJ2-1
ASSQDGSGAF
>TRBV7-9|-|TRBJ2-5
ASSFSGRIPIRETQY
>TRBV12-3/TRBV12-4|-|TRBJ2-7
ASSVHPSGTSEQY
>TRBV25-1|-|TRBJ2-7
ASSETQGLYEQY
>TRBV4-1|TRBD1|-
ASSPTNAGTGRYEQY
>TRBV7-2|-|TRBJ2-5
ASSSPSTPQETQY
>TRBV29-1|TRBD2|TRBJ2-2
SVEDVGGRPGELF
>TRBV5-1|TRBD1|TRBJ1-5
ASSPGTGLSNQPQH
>TRBV10-3|-|TRBJ1-2
AISAVTDPTVYGYT
>TRBV11-2|TRBD2|TRBJ2-4
ASSLLAGRDIQY
>TRBV20-1|TRBD2|TRBJ2-1
SARDQTGTSGPSSYNEQF
>TRBV11-2|-|TRBJ1-2
ASSLDHAGYYGYT
>TRBV6-5|-|TRBJ2-7
ASSLRGGGIYEQY
>TRBV14|-|TRBJ2-5
ASSPDRLAGQETQY
>TRBV15|-|TRBJ1-2
ATSRDRGRSYGYT
>TRBV20-1|TRBD2|TRBJ2-3
SARRSGSRSDTQY
>TRBV5-1|TRBD2|TRBJ2-5
ASAVGTSGGETQY
>TRBV20-1|-|TRBJ1-1
SARRAAAF
>TRBV4-3|-|TRBJ2-1
ASSQIESVEQF
>TRBV7-6|TRBD2|TRBJ2-7
ASSPPGRGPSYEQY
>TRBV11-2|-|TRBJ2-7
ASSFQQNTYERY
>TRBV9|-|TRBJ1-4
ASSGPQPLDPRGEKLF
>TRBV4-3|-|TRBJ2-2
ASSPTRGYTGELF
>TRBV6-2/TRBV6-3|-|TRBJ1-1
ASKDRNTEAF
>TRBV10-3|-|TRBJ2-3
AISDELQAGDTQY
>TRBV12-3/TRBV12-4|TRBD1|TRBJ2-3
ASGQGLGTDTQY
>TRBV12-3/TRBV12-4|TRBD2|-
ASSLGTSGRLLETQY